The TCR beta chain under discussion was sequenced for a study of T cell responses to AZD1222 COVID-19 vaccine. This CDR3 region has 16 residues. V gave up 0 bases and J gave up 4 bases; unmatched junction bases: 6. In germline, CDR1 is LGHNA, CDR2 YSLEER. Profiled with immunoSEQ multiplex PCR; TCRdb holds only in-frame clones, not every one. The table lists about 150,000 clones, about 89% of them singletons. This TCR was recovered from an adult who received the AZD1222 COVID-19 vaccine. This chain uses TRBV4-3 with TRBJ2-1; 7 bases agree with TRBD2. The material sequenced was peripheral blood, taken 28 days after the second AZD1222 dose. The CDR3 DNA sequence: TGCGCCAGCAGCCAAGATCAAGGACTAGGTTACAATGAGCAGTTCTTC. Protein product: CASSQDQGLGYNEQFF.